Listed below are T cell receptor beta chains from one sample, sequenced in a study of human T cells and chemical hapten exposure. TCRdb fed the RACE reads into MiXCR, producing one record per CDR3 protein. The profile covers 180,000 or so distinct CDR3 sequences, with roughly 15% appearing a single time and approximately 1.5% taken by the ten largest. This specimen consisted of whole blood, obtained in connection with sensitization to the hapten diphenylcyclopropenone (DPC). The receptor source for this set is a woman aged 25 to 39 with alopecia areata. Some clones in this sample may be carry-over from other donors' samples. Each CDR3 is given with its conserved first and last residue. A D gene is named only where the DNA matches it firmly. The listing skips clone size in some rows; elsewhere it reads once, few, many or a size class.

cdr3_aa: CASSPSTGVYQETQYF; cdr3_nt: TGTGCCAGCAGTCCTTCGACAGGGGTGTACCAAGAGACCCAGTACTTC; j_call: TRBJ2-5; d_call: TRBD1; clone_size: NA; v_call: TRBV12-3/TRBV12-4
cdr3_aa: CASSIQGATNEKLFF; cdr3_nt: TGTGCCAGCAGCATCCAGGGGGCGACGAATGAAAAACTGTTTTTT; j_call: TRBJ1-4; d_call: TRBD1; clone_size: NA; v_call: TRBV5-5
cdr3_aa: CASSPTGPGGYTF; cdr3_nt: TGTGCCAGCTCACCGACAGGGCCGGGCGGCTACACCTTC; j_call: TRBJ1-2; d_call: TRBD1; clone_size: many; v_call: TRBV18
cdr3_aa: CASSLWPGQGNNEQFF; cdr3_nt: TGTGCCAGCAGCTTGTGGCCGGGACAGGGGAACAATGAGCAGTTCTTC; j_call: TRBJ2-1; d_call: TRBD1; clone_size: few; v_call: TRBV5-5
cdr3_aa: CASSQGLAADTQYF; cdr3_nt: TGTGCCAGCAGCCAGGGACTAGCGGCTGATACGCAGTATTTT; j_call: TRBJ2-3; d_call: TRBD2; clone_size: few; v_call: TRBV3-1
cdr3_aa: CASSLRTGFWQPQHF; cdr3_nt: TGTGCCAGCAGCTTAAGGACAGGGTTTTGGCAGCCCCAGCATTTT; j_call: TRBJ1-5; d_call: TRBD1; clone_size: few; v_call: TRBV7-2
cdr3_aa: CASSFRQSTDTQYF; cdr3_nt: TGTGCCAGCAGTTTCCGACAGAGCACAGATACGCAGTATTTT; j_call: TRBJ2-3; d_call: NA; clone_size: many; v_call: TRBV28
cdr3_aa: CASSYSANEQFF; cdr3_nt: TGTGCCAGCAGTTACTCGGCAAATGAGCAGTTCTTC; j_call: TRBJ2-1; d_call: NA; clone_size: NA; v_call: TRBV6-6
cdr3_aa: CSAKTQGTWGNTIYF; cdr3_nt: TGCAGTGCAAAGACCCAGGGGACCTGGGGAAACACCATATATTTT; j_call: TRBJ1-3; d_call: NA; clone_size: NA; v_call: TRBV20-1
cdr3_aa: CASSLGTYGERAKNIQYF; cdr3_nt: TGTGCTAGCAGCTTAGGTACTTACGGGGAACGAGCCAAAAACATTCAGTACTTC; j_call: TRBJ2-4; d_call: NA; clone_size: NA; v_call: TRBV7-7
cdr3_aa: CASSSPNANEKLFF; cdr3_nt: TGTGCCAGCAGCTCACCGAATGCTAATGAAAAACTGTTTTTT; j_call: TRBJ1-4; d_call: NA; clone_size: NA; v_call: TRBV11-2
cdr3_aa: CAISDPTGAGDTQYF; cdr3_nt: TGTGCCATCAGTGATCCCACAGGGGCGGGAGATACGCAGTATTTT; j_call: TRBJ2-3; d_call: TRBD1; clone_size: many; v_call: TRBV10-3
cdr3_aa: CASSLLGDPGELFF; cdr3_nt: TGCGCCAGCAGCTTATTAGGGGACCCCGGGGAGCTGTTTTTT; j_call: TRBJ2-2; d_call: NA; clone_size: NA; v_call: TRBV5-1
cdr3_aa: CASSVALAGDQETQYF; cdr3_nt: TGTGCCAGCAGCGTAGCTCTAGCGGGGGACCAAGAGACCCAGTACTTC; j_call: TRBJ2-5; d_call: TRBD2; clone_size: NA; v_call: TRBV9
cdr3_aa: CASSNEAGRRNTEAFF; cdr3_nt: TGCGCCAGCAGCAACGAGGCGGGACGTAGGAACACTGAAGCTTTCTTT; j_call: TRBJ1-1; d_call: NA; clone_size: many; v_call: TRBV5-1
cdr3_aa: CASSYGTGPLYGYTF; cdr3_nt: TGTGCCAGCAGTTACGGGACAGGCCCACTATATGGCTACACCTTC; j_call: TRBJ1-2; d_call: TRBD1; clone_size: NA; v_call: TRBV6-5
cdr3_aa: CASSPMGVDYGYTF; cdr3_nt: TGTGCCAGCTCACCAATGGGGGTCGACTATGGCTACACCTTC; j_call: TRBJ1-2; d_call: NA; clone_size: few; v_call: TRBV18
cdr3_aa: CASSFSSAWDRLSPLHF; cdr3_nt: TGTGCCAGCAGCTTCAGTTCAGCATGGGACAGGTTATCACCCCTCCACTTT; j_call: TRBJ1-6; d_call: TRBD1; clone_size: few; v_call: TRBV13
cdr3_aa: CAISARQGDGYTF; cdr3_nt: TGTGCCATCAGTGCCCGGCAAGGGGATGGCTACACCTTC; j_call: TRBJ1-2; d_call: NA; clone_size: few; v_call: TRBV10-3
cdr3_aa: CSVTGANTGELFF; cdr3_nt: TGCAGCGTGACAGGGGCGAACACCGGGGAGCTGTTTTTT; j_call: TRBJ2-2; d_call: TRBD1; clone_size: NA; v_call: TRBV29-1
cdr3_aa: CASSSPGLGKAFF; cdr3_nt: TGTGCCAGCAGTTCCCCAGGACTGGGGAAGGCTTTCTTT; j_call: TRBJ1-1; d_call: NA; clone_size: NA; v_call: TRBV6-5
cdr3_aa: CSVEGHAGQPQHF; cdr3_nt: TGCAGCGTTGAGGGACACGCCGGACAGCCCCAGCATTTT; j_call: TRBJ1-5; d_call: NA; clone_size: many; v_call: TRBV29-1
cdr3_aa: CASSYVGAEAFF; cdr3_nt: TGTGCCAGCAGTTACGTGGGGGCTGAAGCTTTCTTT; j_call: TRBJ1-1; d_call: NA; clone_size: many; v_call: TRBV6-2/TRBV6-3
cdr3_aa: CASSPPGRGDYNEQFF; cdr3_nt: TGTGCCAGCAGCCCGCCCGGCAGGGGTGACTACAATGAGCAGTTCTTC; j_call: TRBJ2-1; d_call: NA; clone_size: few; v_call: TRBV3-1
cdr3_aa: CASSITGGPYDGYTF; cdr3_nt: TGTGCCAGCAGCATCACAGGGGGGCCATATGATGGCTACACCTTC; j_call: TRBJ1-2; d_call: TRBD1; clone_size: NA; v_call: TRBV7-2
cdr3_aa: CASSLVDRGGYEQYF; cdr3_nt: TGTGCCAGCAGCTTAGTGGACAGGGGTGGCTACGAGCAGTACTTC; j_call: TRBJ2-7; d_call: TRBD1; clone_size: few; v_call: TRBV7-2
cdr3_aa: CASSLGPSNYGYTF; cdr3_nt: TGTGCCAGCAGCTTAGGGCCATCTAACTATGGCTACACCTTC; j_call: TRBJ1-2; d_call: NA; clone_size: NA; v_call: TRBV11-2
cdr3_aa: CASSDSQGARTGGYTF; cdr3_nt: TGTGCCAGCAGTGACTCTCAGGGGGCGCGAACTGGGGGCTACACCTTC; j_call: TRBJ1-2; d_call: TRBD1; clone_size: many; v_call: TRBV6-6
cdr3_aa: CASSPRGSNEKLFF; cdr3_nt: TGTGCCAGCAGCCCCAGGGGGTCCAATGAAAAACTGTTTTTT; j_call: TRBJ1-4; d_call: TRBD1; clone_size: few; v_call: TRBV3-1
cdr3_aa: CASSPRQGPYSEQFF; cdr3_nt: TGTGCCAGCAGTCCTCGACAAGGCCCTTACAGTGAGCAGTTCTTC; j_call: TRBJ2-1; d_call: NA; clone_size: NA; v_call: TRBV6-5
cdr3_aa: CASITPRNNEQFF; cdr3_nt: TGTGCCAGCATCACCCCGCGAAACAATGAGCAGTTCTTC; j_call: TRBJ2-1; d_call: NA; clone_size: few; v_call: TRBV6-6
cdr3_aa: CASSQGRLNNEQFF; cdr3_nt: TGTGCCAGCTCACAGGGACGGTTAAACAATGAGCAGTTCTTC; j_call: TRBJ2-1; d_call: NA; clone_size: many; v_call: TRBV18
cdr3_aa: CASSLQMGGGQPQHF; cdr3_nt: TGTGCCAGCAGTTTGCAAATGGGGGGCGGCCAGCCCCAGCATTTT; j_call: TRBJ1-5; d_call: NA; clone_size: NA; v_call: TRBV28
cdr3_aa: CASSPRTGLVEQYF; cdr3_nt: TGTGCCAGCAGCCCTCGGACAGGGCTGGTCGAGCAGTACTTC; j_call: TRBJ2-7; d_call: TRBD1; clone_size: few; v_call: TRBV6-5